This T cell receptor (beta chain) was captured by sequencing in a study of blood T cell repertoires in COVID-19 (dated by TCRdb to about 2020). Looking at the study overall: Samples from collaborators originated in the United States, Italy and Spain and spanned both the acute and convalescent phases of COVID-19. The prospective study material was composed of cDNA or gDNA derived from T cells, B-cell-depleted T cells, or PBMCs. Subjects who had been exposed to COVID-19, were actively infected with it, or had recovered from it provided the deeply sampled blood TCRbeta repertoires that made up the dataset. The repertoires were released in a freely available public database intended as a resource for research on the immune response to SARS-CoV-2. The samples were drawn from two sources: the first 160 participants of the ongoing ImmuneRACE study, and approximately 1,300 subjects contributed by 6 global collaborators. Nearly every sample came with metadata listing a de-identified subject ID, COVID-19 status, age in years and sex. Where available, HLA class I and class II types were obtained from metadata supplied by the sample provider rather than from assay-based typing.

Findings and caveats that apply to the study as a whole: The amount of clinical and demographic metadata varied by source and participant and was provided uncurated.

A distance of 18 bases separates the germline ends of V and J, which lose 5 bases and 10 bases respectively. Including cysteine and phenylalanine, the CDR3 has 15 amino acids. The only DNA kept is the CDR3, 45 bases in frame from the first base. Reading the germline V gene gives CDR1 SGHVS and CDR2 FNYEAQ. TCRbeta CDR3 regions were amplified from genomic DNA by means of the immunoSEQ Assay, a bias-controlled multiplex PCR. The paper's data handling went like this. The number of nucleated cells in each sample was estimated by amplification of reference gene primers within the assay. Sequence reads were collapsed and filtered to measure the absolute abundance of every unique TCRbeta CDR3 rearrangement. Productive Simpson clonality was computed per sample as the square root of Simpson's diversity index over productive rearrangements. The clones in this table, taken by TCRdb from immuneACCESS, are in-frame only. Not every clone is retained; where verified, under half of the shortfall comes from an unresolved V gene, and the cause of the rest is unknown. The D gene and trimming were derived from the DNA, and the V and J assignments and clone size from that table. This sample holds 150,000 to 160,000 clones; over 75% were observed only once. Approximately 15% of the sample is taken by the ten largest.

The collaborating institutions used their own protocols to collect whole blood in K2EDTA tubes. For TCRbeta analysis, collaborator samples were shipped as frozen whole blood, as isolated PBMCs, or as DNA extracted from either sample type. To note about this clone: What antigen it recognizes has not been identified. No quality values exist for individual bases; no much larger clone is one base distant.

The chain is made from TRBV7-6 and TRBJ1-6; a tentative D call is TRBD1 (5 bases match). The receptor was derived from a woman aged 40 to 55 with acute or convalescent COVID-19. The sample comprised peripheral blood. CDR3 region: CASSRTDNLSSPLHF. The nucleotide sequence is TGTGCCAGCAGCCGGACGGACAATCTCTCGTCACCCCTCCACTTT.